The 13 T cell receptor beta chains below come from one sample, sequenced in a study of cytomegalovirus exposure and HLA in healthy donors. The study ran its PCR with 60 Vbeta and 13 Jbeta primers. Clones were read by immunoSEQ multiplex PCR, and TCRdb kept only the in-frame ones, dropping some. Altogether 70,000 to 100,000 clones are present, about 66% being singletons, with the ten largest covering 20% to 25%. Sequenced sample: PBMCs. These receptors originate from a woman between 45 and 60 years old in good health and CMV-seropositive.

J is TRBJ1-2 and V is TRBV7-2, with a tentative D call TRBD1 (6 bases). Germline V gene lookup returns CDR1 SGHTA and CDR2 FQGNSA. CDR3 length: 13 amino acids. The V end was cut by 0 bases, the J end by 5 bases, with 7 bases between. The chain's CDR3 is CASSLARGYGYTF. DNA of the CDR3: TGTGCCAGCAGCTTAGCCAGGGGTTATGGCTACACCTTC.

This sequence joins TRBV28 and TRBJ2-1; 8 bases line up with TRBD1. The CDR3 has 15 residues. Germline V gives CDR1 MDHEN, CDR2 SYDVKM. The V and J ends lost 5 bases and 7 bases, in that order; junction bases with no gene match: 10. CDR3 amino acids: CASSTTGGQSNEQFF. The CDR3 nucleotides read TGTGCCAGCAGTACTACAGGGGGTCAGTCGAATGAGCAGTTCTTC.

The V and J genes are TRBV6-1 and TRBJ1-5; TRBD1 agrees at 7 bases. The CDR3 extends over 15 amino acids. Per the germline V gene, CDR1 is MNHNS and CDR2 is SASEGT. V lost 3 bases, J lost 6 bases, and 8 bases stayed unmatched. CDR3 region: CASSDDRVFSQPQHF. CDR3 nucleotide sequence: TGTGCCAGCAGTGACGACAGGGTTTTCAGTCAGCCCCAGCATTTT.

The chain couples TRBV28 to TRBJ2-1; tentative D call: TRBD2 (7 bases). The CDR3 has 16 residues. Germline V gene lookup returns CDR1 MDHEN and CDR2 SYDVKM. The V end was cut by 7 bases, the J end by 10 bases, with 26 bases between. CDR3 in amino acids: CASIKNQGGGLREQFF. CDR3 DNA sequence: TGTGCCAGCATCAAGAACCAAGGGGGGGGCCTTCGGGAGCAGTTCTTC.

The chain carries TRBV28 and TRBJ2-7; TRBD2 might be the D (5 bases). The germline V and J ends were trimmed by 4 bases and 5 bases, with 21 bases remaining between them. In germline, CDR1 is MDHEN, CDR2 SYDVKM. The CDR3 spans 16 residues. CDR3 nucleotide sequence: TGTGCCAGCAGTTCCCCCCGGGAAGATAGTTTCCACGAGCAGTACTTC. Protein: CASSSPREDSFHEQYF.

V is TRBV4-1 and J is TRBJ2-3, with 10 bases lining up with TRBD2. Germline V gene sequence: CDR1 MGHRA, CDR2 YSYEKL. The junction had 3 bases not matched to a gene; V was cut back by 2 bases and J by 4 bases. The CDR3 length is 15 residues. CDR3 DNA: TGCGCCAGCAGCCAAAGTGGGACTAGCGCAGATACGCAGTATTTT. This gives the protein CASSQSGTSADTQYF.

The rearrangement links TRBV30 to TRBJ1-4, with no clear D. This CDR3 region has 14 residues. V lost 4 bases to trimming and J lost 5 bases, with 14 bases between them. The germline V gene has CDR1 GTSNPN and CDR2 SVGIG (reference sequence). CDR3 loop: CAWNKGGHNEKLFF. For the CDR3, the DNA is TGTGCCTGGAACAAGGGAGGGCACAATGAAAAACTGTTTTTT.

This clone was counted between two and nine times. V gene TRBV28 combines with J gene TRBJ1-2; TRBD1 matches 8 bases. V lost 10 bases, J lost 1 base, and 5 bases stayed unmatched. Germline V gene sequence: CDR1 MDHEN, CDR2 SYDVKM. The CDR3 is 13 residues long. CDR3: CATWDRINYGYTF. The CDR3 DNA follows: TGTGCCACTTGGGACAGGATTAACTATGGCTACACCTTC.

The chain combines TRBV30 with TRBJ2-1, with D possibly TRBD2 on 6 matching bases. V lost 0 bases and J 2 bases, leaving 11 bases between the germline ends. Germline V gene sequence: CDR1 GTSNPN, CDR2 SVGIG (reference sequence). CDR3 size: 15 residues. The CDR3 DNA reads TGTGCCTGGAGTGTGGGCGGGGCCACCTACAATGAGCAGTTCTTC. It yields the protein CAWSVGGATYNEQFF.

The chain recombines TRBV11-3 with TRBJ2-3, with 9 bases lining up with TRBD2. The V segment lost 5 bases and the J segment 2 bases; nucleotides outside the gene matches: 5. The germline gives CDR1 SGHNT, CDR2 YENEEA. The CDR3 is 15 amino acids. The DNA for the CDR3 is TGTGCCAGCAGCGCCGGGACTAGCTTCACAGATACGCAGTATTTT. Translating it yields CASSAGTSFTDTQYF.

This clone was detected once. V is TRBV10-3 and J is TRBJ1-1; D may be TRBD1 (6 bases). This CDR3 contains 13 residues. The germline V gene has CDR1 ENHRY and CDR2 SYGVKD. Trimming left V 0 bases short and J 4 bases short, with 6 bases between. The DNA for the CDR3 is TGTGCCATCAGTGAGTCAGGGGGCACTGAAGCTTTCTTT. It codes for CAISESGGTEAFF.

The gene calls are TRBV1 and TRBJ1-1. TRBV1 corresponds to a pseudogene. There are 14 residues in the CDR3. This CDR3 is CTSSHGSPNTEAFF. Here the CDR3 DNA reads TGCACCAGCAGCCACGGTTCTCCGAACACTGAAGCTTTCTTT.

This rearrangement joins TRBV21-1 to TRBJ2-1; the listed D gene, TRBD2, was not tested against the DNA. TRBV21-1 is a recognized pseudogene. This CDR3 comprises 15 residues. The CDR3 here is CASSNYRSSYNEQFF. The CDR3 DNA follows: TGTGCCAGCAGTAACTACCGAAGCTCCTACAATGAGCAGTTCTTC.